The entry below describes one T cell receptor beta chain. Clones were read by immunoSEQ multiplex PCR, and TCRdb kept only the in-frame ones, dropping some. The sample includes around 53,000 clones, around 84% of them seen just once. The CDR3 has 13 residues. Germline CDR1 and CDR2: MNHNY and SVGAGI (reference sequence). The V end was cut by 3 bases, the J end by 3 bases, with 8 bases between. The sample comes from a study of technical replicates of blood from several donors. The chain has TRBV6-6 and TRBJ1-2; the D is unclear. Sequenced sample: PBMCs. The clonotype originates from a human donor in good health. Some clones in this sample may be carry-over from other donors' samples. The CDR3 here is CASSYITDYGYTF. For the CDR3, the DNA is TGTGCCAGCAGTTATATAACGGACTATGGCTACACCTTC.